The subject of this entry is one T cell receptor beta chain. CDR1 and CDR2 from the germline V gene are SGHTA and FQGTGA. The ends lost 0 bases at V and 0 bases at J; junction bases unmatched: 5. The CDR3 is 17 amino acids. The data derive from a study of cytotoxic CD8 clonotypes in ibrutinib-treated CLL. Assay used: immunoSEQ multiplex PCR; TCRdb lists only in-frame clones, some missing. The sample shows approximately 340,000 clones, about 64% of them seen only once. The sample in question was PBMCs, obtained after 36 months of ibrutinib treatment. This TCR derives from a human donor with chronic lymphocytic leukemia. The V call is TRBV7-3, the J call TRBJ2-1; 7 nucleotides agree with TRBD1. CDR3 coding DNA: TGTGCCAGCAGCTTAACGTCAACAGGGGCCTCCTACAATGAGCAGTTCTTC. It translates to CASSLTSTGASYNEQFF.